This TCR beta chain appears in the sequencing data of a study of CD8 T cells in ankylosing spondylitis (dated by TCRdb to the late 2010s). About the study as a whole: The study profiled T cell receptor beta repertoires in healthy donors and ankylosing spondylitis patients to find disease-linked TCR variants. The full study cohort comprised about 25 ankylosing spondylitis patients and about a hundred healthy donors. Peripheral blood samples were taken, and synovial fluid was additionally collected from ankylosing spondylitis patients.

Sequencing used an Illumina HiSeq 2500. Quantitative 5'-RACE with molecular barcodes was the method used to prepare the TCR beta libraries. For the original study's pipeline: Disease-linked TCR variants were identified with a new computational method built on a probabilistic model of VDJ rearrangement. TCRdb trimmed public reads at Q25 via fastp, called clones via MiXCR and kept in-frame beta chains. Identical CDR3 proteins give one entry, which carries the most common genes and DNA. The V and J calls come from TCRdb's annotation, not from the publication. A total of around 220,000 distinct CDR3 sequences appear in this sample, around 19% of them only once. Roughly 46% of the sample rests with the top ten. Concerning this clonotype itself: What antigen it recognizes has not been identified. No much larger clone is present one base from it, and per-base qualities are unavailable.

Overall study outcomes, separate from this receptor: In peripheral blood, the disease-linked clones were found at relatively low frequencies and had a CD8+ phenotype. Blood from ankylosing spondylitis patients appeared to be characterized by a TCR beta motif made up of under ten highly homologous amino acid variants. Some of the motif variants had been reported before in the synovial fluid and blood of reactive arthritis patients, a finding that suggests common disease-initiation mechanisms. Significant enrichment of the disease-linked clones was reported in matched synovial fluid samples from ankylosing spondylitis patients.

This receptor was identified in a male donor with ankylosing spondylitis. Sequenced material: blood, either unsorted or a sorted T cell fraction (not recorded which).

The DNA is TGTGCCAGCAGCTCCTTACTAGCGGGGGGGGCAGATACGCAGTATTTT. This is translated as CASSSLLAGGADTQYF. This chain joins TRBV7-9 to TRBJ2-3; 13 bases in the junction line up with TRBD2. V is cut back by 4 bases and J by 4 bases, with 5 bases in the junction unmatched. Looking up the germline V gene (reference sequence) yields CDR1 SEHNR and CDR2 FQNEAQ. Inclusive of the bounding cysteine and phenylalanine, the CDR3 is 16 residues long. Left in the record is the CDR3 DNA by itself, 48 bases read in frame from the first base.